This T cell receptor beta chain stems from a study of CD8+CD57+ T cells in acquired aplastic anemia. Genomic DNA templated the TCR beta VDJ and CDR3 profiling. TCRdb itself ran the reads through MiXCR, one entry per CDR3 protein. The table lists hundreds of thousands of distinct CDR3 sequences, under 40% of them singletons. The sample holds a few counts of this clonotype. CDR1 and CDR2 (germline): MNHEY, SVGEGT. CDR3 size: 13 residues. Trimming stripped 5 bases from V and 8 bases from J, with 15 bases between. Patients selected for sequencing had displayed CD8+CD57+ cell expansion by flow cytometry. Blood sampling was performed on the patients, and none of them had received therapy by then.

This TCR was sampled from a human donor with aplastic anemia. The chain is built from TRBV6-2 or TRBV6-3 and TRBJ1-2; D is ambiguous. The sequencing input was sorted CD4+, CD8+, or CD8+CD57+ T cells (not recorded which) from PBMCs. CDR3 DNA sequence: TGTGCCAGCAGTCATAGACATATTGGAGGCTACACCTTC. Translated: CASSHRHIGGYTF.